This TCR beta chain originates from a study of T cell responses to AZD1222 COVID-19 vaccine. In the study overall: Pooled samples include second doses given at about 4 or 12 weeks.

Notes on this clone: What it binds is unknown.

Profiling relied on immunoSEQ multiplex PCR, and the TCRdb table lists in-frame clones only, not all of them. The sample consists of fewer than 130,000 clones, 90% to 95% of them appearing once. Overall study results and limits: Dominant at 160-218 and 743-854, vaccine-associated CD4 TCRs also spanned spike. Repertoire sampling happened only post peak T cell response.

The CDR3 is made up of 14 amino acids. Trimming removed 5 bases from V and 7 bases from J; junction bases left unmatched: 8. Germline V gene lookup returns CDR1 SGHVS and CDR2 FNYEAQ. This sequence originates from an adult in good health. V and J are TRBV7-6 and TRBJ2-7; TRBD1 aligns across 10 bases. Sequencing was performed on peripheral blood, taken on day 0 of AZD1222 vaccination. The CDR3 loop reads CASSRDRGLGEQYF. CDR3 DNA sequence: TGTGCCAGCAGCCGGGACAGGGGCTTGGGGGAGCAGTACTTC.